The 8 T cell receptor beta chains listed next were all sequenced from one sample in a study of prognosis after radiotherapy for stage I lung cancer. From genomic DNA, TCR beta CDR3 was amplified by two-round multiplex PCR. TRBV and TRBJ genes each had their own specific primers in first-round PCR. One entry per CDR3 protein, called by TCRdb with MiXCR from the multiplex PCR reads. In the table there are almost 40,000 distinct CDR3 sequences, around 22% of which are singletons. The sequencing used PBMCs, collected before or after stereotactic body radiation therapy (not recorded which). These TCRs come from a donor aged 50 or older with non-small cell lung cancer.

About this clonotype itself: A much larger clone differs from this one at a single base, so this may be a read error. The genes are TRBV7-3 and TRBJ2-5, with unresolved D. The CDR3 sequence is 14 residues long. The V gene's germline CDR1 is SGHTA and CDR2 FQGTGA. The CDR3 is CVSSFRVVKETQYF. CDR3 DNA sequence: TGTGTCAGCAGCTTCCGGGTTGTAAAAGAGACCCAGTACTTC.

This clonotype was seen ten or more times. This sequence joins TRBV24-1 and TRBJ2-1, with 12 bases lining up with TRBD2. J lost 1 base, V lost 3 bases, and 9 bases had no gene match. The CDR3 loop spans 19 amino acids. Germline V gives CDR1 KGHDR, CDR2 SFDVKD. CDR3 protein: CATSDPPGTSGRSYNEQFF. In DNA form, the CDR3 reads TGTGCCACCAGTGATCCTCCCGGGACTAGCGGGCGTTCCTACAATGAGCAGTTCTTC.

This clonotype was recorded many times. V is TRBV18 and J is TRBJ2-7, with D perhaps matching TRBD2 (6 bases). Germline assignment: CDR1 KGHSH and CDR2 LQKENI. V was shortened by 1 base and J by 2 bases, with 15 bases between the two germline ends. The CDR3 extends over 16 amino acids. CDR3 residues: CASSPQSSGTPYEQYF. For the CDR3, the DNA is TGTGCCAGCTCACCACAGAGTAGCGGAACTCCCTACGAGCAGTACTTC. Full variable domain (outside the CDR3, taken from reference TRBV18 and TRBJ2-7): NAGVMQNPRHLVRRRGQEARLRCSPMKGHSHVYWYRQLPEEGLKFMVYLQKENIIDESGMPKERFSAEFPKEGPSILRIQQVVRGDSAAYFCASSPQSSGTPYEQYFGPGTRLTVT.

At least ten counts were recorded for this clonotype. The chain combines TRBV4-1 with TRBJ2-7; D may correspond to TRBD1 or TRBD2 (6 bases each). Looked up from germline, CDR1 is MGHRA and CDR2 is YSYEKL. The CDR3 covers 13 residues. The V end was cut by 1 base, the J end by 5 bases, with 9 bases between. The CDR3 DNA sequence: TGCGCCAGCAGCCAAGTTAGGGGGGACGAGCAGTACTTC. It translates to CASSQVRGDEQYF.

This clonotype was counted at least ten times. The chain carries TRBV5-1 and TRBJ2-7; either TRBD1 or TRBD2 may supply D (5 bases each). The CDR3 has 13 residues. CDR1 is SGHRS, CDR2 YFSETQ, per germline. Deletions cut 4 bases from V and 3 bases from J, with 11 bases between. The CDR3 loop reads CASSRDGDYEQYF. In DNA, the CDR3 is TGCGCCAGCAGCAGGGACGGAGACTACGAGCAGTACTTC.

With regard to this clonotype: A much larger clone is a single base away; this may be a read error. This rearrangement joins TRBV4-2 to TRBJ1-4, with unresolved D. The CDR3 sequence is 15 residues long. CDR1 LGHNA and CDR2 YNFKEQ come from the germline V gene. Trimming left V 0 bases short and J 4 bases short, with 9 bases between. The CDR3 nucleotides are TGTGCCAGCAGCCAAGAAACCAGAAGTAATGAAAAACTGTTTTTT. This encodes CASSQETRSNEKLFF.

On this clonotype itself: Possible read error: a much larger clone is one base away. This chain connects TRBV5-8 to TRBJ2-1, with D tentatively TRBD1 (6 bases). This CDR3 has 14 amino acids. Germline-derived CDR1 and CDR2 are SGHTS and YDEGEE. Between the trimmed V and J ends, which lost 2 bases and 3 bases, there was a span of 9 bases. In DNA, the CDR3 is TGTGCCAGCAGCTTCGGACAGAGCTACAATGAGCAGTTCTTC. Amino acids: CASSFGQSYNEQFF.

This clonotype has ten or more counts. The rearrangement links TRBV28 to TRBJ1-1, with 7 bases that match TRBD1. Per germline, CDR1 MDHEN and CDR2 SYDVKM. With V trimmed by 6 bases and J by 1 base, 5 bases remained unmatched. The CDR3 extends over 14 amino acids. For the CDR3, the DNA is TGTGCCAGCAGAGGAGGGGGCGAGAACACTGAAGCTTTCTTT. The encoded protein is CASRGGGENTEAFF.